The TCR beta chain described here comes from a study of response to subunit inactivated influenza vaccine. Remarks on this clonotype: The antigen is undetermined.

V was cut by 2 bases and J by 8 bases, with 13 bases left in between. The CDR3 runs 14 residues. Each CDR3 protein gets one entry after TCRdb re-called the RT-PCR reads with MiXCR. In the table there are 450,000 to 500,000 distinct CDR3 sequences, 9.5% to 13% of which are singletons. General observations from the study: A suggestion made by the authors is that each seasonal influenza vaccination recruits few new T cells.

The sequence was obtained from a man over 45 who received an inactivated influenza vaccine. The chain uses TRBV12-3 or TRBV12-4 and TRBJ2-1; D is unclear. The sequencing here drew on PBMCs from blood, taken more than 35 days after vaccination. The CDR3 reads CASSLFNRPDEQFF. CDR3 in DNA: TGTGCCAGCAGTTTATTTAACCGACCTGATGAGCAGTTCTTC.